These T cell receptor beta chains were read from a single sample in a study of cytomegalovirus exposure and HLA in healthy donors. Profiling relied on immunoSEQ multiplex PCR, and the TCRdb table lists in-frame clones only, not all of them. The data contain just over 80,000 clones, around 79% of them seen just once; the ten biggest clones take up approximately 6%. The sequencing input was PBMCs. Receptors originate from a man aged 18 to 29 in good health and CMV-seropositive. Both conserved end residues are trimmed from each CDR3. Where a row states a size, it is once, few, many or the class of an expanded clone; other rows omit it.

J gene | V gene | clone size | CDR3 protein
TRBJ2-3 | TRBV15 | - | ATSRDQDTQY
TRBJ1-5 | TRBV5-4 | - | ASMGQAYSNQPQH
TRBJ2-7 | TRBV4-1 | - | ASSQSLSASSYEQY
TRBJ2-7 | TRBV25-1 | - | ASSESPRRGRSYEQY
TRBJ1-1 | TRBV25-1 | - | ASRRTPDTEAF
TRBJ1-1 | TRBV5-1 | - | ASSLGVTEAF
TRBJ2-1 | TRBV5-8 | - | ASSWVLAGPYNEQF
TRBJ2-7 | TRBV29-1 | - | SVSVGQIPYEQY
TRBJ2-1 | TRBV4-1 | - | ASSSATRAGYYYNEQF
TRBJ1-5 | TRBV4-2 | once | ASSQTGPTDPYSNQPQH